The entry that follows covers one T cell receptor beta chain sequence. Its specificity is not known. The V gene's germline CDR1 is SGHVS and CDR2 FQNEAQ. CDR3 length equals 16 residues. V shed 2 bases and J 1 base; nucleotides not matched to a gene: 7. This sample was taken from a study of cytomegalovirus exposure and HLA in healthy donors. Study-wide points: TCR association rates varied by HLA locus in a later analysis, with DRB1 highest and HLA-C lowest. In a later analysis, a missense DCLRE1C variant was linked to TCR beta V- and J-gene trimming.

With 60 Vbeta and 13 Jbeta primers, the PCR was carried out. Data came from immunoSEQ multiplex PCR; TCRdb stores just in-frame clones and leaves some out. The table lists roughly 55,000 clones, with approximately 11% in the top ten. The sequencing input was PBMCs. The genes are TRBV7-8 and TRBJ2-5, with 7 positions matching TRBD1. This clonotype originated in a woman aged 45-60 years in good health and CMV-seropositive. CDR3 amino acids: CASSLRTRQGQETQYF. CDR3 DNA: TGTGCCAGCAGCTTACGGACCCGACAGGGCCAAGAGACCCAGTACTTC. The entire variable domain, with the rest obtained from reference TRBV7-8 and TRBJ2-5, is as follows: GAGVSQSPRYKVAKRGQDVALRCDPISGHVSLFWYQQALGQGPEFLTYFQNEAQLDKSGLPSDRFFAERPEGSVSTLKIQRTQQEDSAVYLCASSLRTRQGQETQYFGPGTRLLVL.